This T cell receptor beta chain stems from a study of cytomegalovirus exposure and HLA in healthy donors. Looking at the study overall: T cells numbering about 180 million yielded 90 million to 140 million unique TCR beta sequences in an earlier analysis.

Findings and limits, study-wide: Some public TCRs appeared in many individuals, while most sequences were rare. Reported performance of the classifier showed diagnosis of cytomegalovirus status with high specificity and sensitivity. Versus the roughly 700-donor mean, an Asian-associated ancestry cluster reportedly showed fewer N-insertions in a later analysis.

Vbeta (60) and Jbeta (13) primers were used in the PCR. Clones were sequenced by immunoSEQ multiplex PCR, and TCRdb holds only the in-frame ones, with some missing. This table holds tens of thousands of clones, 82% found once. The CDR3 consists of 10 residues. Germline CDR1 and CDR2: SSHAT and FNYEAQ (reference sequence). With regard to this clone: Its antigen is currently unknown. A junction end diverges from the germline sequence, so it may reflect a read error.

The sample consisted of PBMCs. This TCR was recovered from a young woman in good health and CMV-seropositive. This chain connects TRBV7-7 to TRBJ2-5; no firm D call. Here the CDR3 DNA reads TGTGCTAGCAGTCTACTGGAGCAGTACTTC. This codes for CASSLLEQYF.